Below are 32 T cell receptor beta chains sequenced from a single sample in a study of follicular helper T cells after annual influenza vaccination. Repertoires were generated with immunoSEQ multiplex PCR, while TCRdb's copy carries only in-frame clones and drops some. This sample yields more than 10,000 clones, of which around 80% are seen a single time; 0.45% to 0.5% belongs to the top ten. As to time point: 2014-2015 season, pre-vaccination. Sequenced material: CXCR5- memory CD4+ T cells sorted from blood, taken on the day of influenza vaccination. The receptors here all came from an adult who received the influenza vaccine.

The V gene is TRBV2, the J gene TRBJ2-6; TRBD2 might be the D (6 bases). The V end was cut by 8 bases, the J end by 0 bases, with 17 bases between. This CDR3 is built from 17 residues. CDR1 SNHLY and CDR2 FYNNEI come from the germline V gene. This CDR3 is CASGVEGYYSGANVLTF. Written as DNA, the CDR3 is TGTGCCAGCGGAGTGGAGGGATATTACTCTGGGGCCAACGTCCTGACTTTC.

This chain connects TRBV6-5 to TRBJ1-5; 7 bases are shared with TRBD1. V shed 6 bases, J shed 1 base, and the junction held 3 bases outside the gene matches. CDR1 and CDR2 (germline): MNHEY, SVGAGI. The CDR3 is 14 residues long. For the CDR3, the DNA is TGTGCCAGCAGAAGGGACAGCAGCAATCAGCCCCAGCATTTT. Encoded protein: CASRRDSSNQPQHF.

This clone came up a few times. This sequence joins TRBV19 and TRBJ2-7, with 7 nucleotides matching TRBD1. This CDR3 has 15 amino acids. V trimming: 3 bases; J trimming: 1 base; junction bases outside the gene matches: 6. Looked up from germline, CDR1 is LNHDA and CDR2 is SQIVND (reference sequence). In DNA, the CDR3 is TGTGCCAGTAGTATGGGACAGTTGATTTCCTACGAGCAGTACTTC. Its protein product is CASSMGQLISYEQYF.

V and J are TRBV4-2 and TRBJ2-4; 7 bases line up with TRBD1. V lost 4 bases, J lost 5 bases, and 8 bases stayed unmatched. CDR1 and CDR2 from the germline V gene are LGHNA and YNFKEQ. The CDR3 length is 15 residues. In DNA form, the CDR3 reads TGTGCCAGCAGCCCGACAGGGAGCATGGAAAACATTCAGTACTTC. It encodes CASSPTGSMENIQYF.

This clone has a handful of counts. The CDR3 region has the DNA TGTGCCAGCAGCTTAGTGGTCAGGGGAGCCCACGAGCAGTACTTC. The encoded protein is CASSLVVRGAHEQYF. The rearrangement joins TRBV7-9 to TRBJ2-7; D is perhaps TRBD1 (6 bases). V gave up 1 base and J gave up 5 bases, with 15 bases separating them. The length of the CDR3 is 15 residues. Germline V CDR1 and CDR2: SEHNR, FQNEAQ (reference sequence).

The chain combines TRBV5-1 with TRBJ2-7, with D perhaps TRBD2 (5 bases). Trimming stripped 0 bases from V and 1 base from J, with 11 bases between. The germline CDR1 and CDR2 sequences are SGHRS and YFSETQ. There are 15 residues in the CDR3. CDR3: CASSLVGGQSYEQYF. CDR3 coding DNA: TGCGCCAGCAGCTTGGTTGGCGGGCAATCCTACGAGCAGTACTTC. The full variable domain, with the rest looked up from reference TRBV5-1 and TRBJ2-7, is KAGVTQTPRYLIKTRGQQVTLSCSPISGHRSVSWYQQTPGQGLQFLFEYFSETQRNKGNFPGRFSGRQFSNSRSEMNVSTLELGDSALYLCASSLVGGQSYEQYFGPGTRLTVT.

The CDR3 region has the DNA TGTGCCAGCAGCCCCCTACCGATTTACGAGCAGTACTTC. Translation gives CASSPLPIYEQYF. The rearrangement uses TRBV6-1 and TRBJ2-7; D is unresolved. CDR1 is MNHNS and CDR2 is SASEGT in the germline V gene. This CDR3 spans 13 amino acids. V lost 6 bases and J 4 bases, leaving 13 bases between the germline ends.

The chain uses TRBV28 and TRBJ1-4; D not certain. The CDR3 contains 12 residues. V shed 6 bases and J shed 7 bases, with 9 bases lying between them. The germline V gene has CDR1 MDHEN and CDR2 SYDVKM. CDR3 sequence (DNA): TGTGCCAGCAGCCGGGTACGTGAAAAACTGTTTTTT. Translation: CASSRVREKLFF.

This clone occurred a few times. The rearrangement links TRBV19 to TRBJ2-1; D might be TRBD1 or TRBD2, each matching 5 bases. V was trimmed by 0 bases and J by 0 bases, leaving 18 bases between them. The length of the CDR3 is 19 residues. Germline assignment: CDR1 LNHDA and CDR2 SQIVND (reference sequence). The CDR3 sequence: CASSIDRRGGFSSYNEQFF. The DNA of the CDR3 is TGTGCCAGTAGTATAGATCGTCGGGGCGGGTTTAGCTCCTACAATGAGCAGTTCTTC.

V gene TRBV7-2 combines with J gene TRBJ2-5; the D gene could be TRBD1 or TRBD2 (6 bases each). Trimming removed 5 bases at V and 3 bases at J, with 16 bases between. This CDR3 has 15 amino acids. Germline loops: CDR1 SGHTA, CDR2 FQGNSA. The CDR3 reads CASSPGGSFKETQYF. In DNA form, the CDR3 reads TGTGCCAGCAGCCCCGGGGGCAGTTTTAAAGAGACCCAGTACTTC.

The count of this clone is one. The rearrangement links TRBV18 to TRBJ2-1; 9 bases align to TRBD1. This CDR3 contains 17 residues. Losses at the gene ends were 0 bases for V and 4 bases for J; bases not matched to a gene: 7. Germline CDR1 and CDR2: KGHSH and LQKENI. In nucleotides, the CDR3 is TGTGCCAGCTCACCACCCGCGGGACAGGGTCCTTACAATGAGCAGTTCTTC. This codes for CASSPPAGQGPYNEQFF.

The table lists this clone with a count of one. The V call is TRBV29-1, the J call TRBJ1-2, with no clear D. The CDR3 spans 14 residues. CDR1 is SQVTM and CDR2 is ANQGSEA in the germline V gene. Trimming cost V 0 bases and J 8 bases, with 16 bases left between them. CDR3: CSVEEGPRVGGYTF. The CDR3 DNA reads TGCAGCGTTGAAGAAGGGCCAAGGGTCGGAGGCTACACCTTC.

The chain joins TRBV5-4 to TRBJ1-3; maybe TRBD1 (5 bases). The V gene's germline CDR1 is SGHNT and CDR2 YYREEE (reference sequence). The ends were cut back, 4 bases at V and 2 bases at J, with 16 bases in the middle. CDR3 length equals 16 residues. DNA of the CDR3: TGTGCCAGCAGCCCGAGGGGAGGGGAGCCTGGAAACACCATATATTTT. It codes for CASSPRGGEPGNTIYF.

This CDR3 is CASSVQGAADTQYF. The CDR3 DNA reads TGTGCCAGCAGCGTACAGGGGGCCGCAGATACGCAGTATTTT. This chain joins TRBV9 and TRBJ2-3, with 8 bases lining up with TRBD1. CDR1 SGDLS and CDR2 YYNGEE come from the germline V gene. CDR3 length equals 14 residues. With 1 base clipped from V and 4 bases from J, the junction kept 2 bases outside the gene matches.

In this sample, this clone turned up a few times. This chain uses TRBV27 with TRBJ1-2; perhaps TRBD1 as D (5 bases). Trimming pared 3 bases from V and 4 bases from J, leaving 9 bases between. Germline-derived CDR1 and CDR2 are MNHEY and SMNVEV (reference sequence). The CDR3 sequence is 13 residues long. Written as DNA, the CDR3 is TGTGCCAGCAGTTTTTCGGGGGGCTATGGCTACACCTTC. This translates into CASSFSGGYGYTF.

The chain combines TRBV4-3 with TRBJ2-5; 10 bases align to TRBD2. The CDR3 is made up of 16 amino acids. The germline gives CDR1 LGHNA, CDR2 YSLEER. Unmatched junction bases numbered 4, after V lost 0 bases and J lost 3 bases. The CDR3 reads CASSQESLAGEETQYF. The CDR3 DNA follows: TGCGCCAGCAGCCAAGAATCCCTAGCGGGGGAAGAGACCCAGTACTTC.

As for this clone: This specimen includes other DNA sequences encoding the same CDR3. The chain joins TRBV29-1 to TRBJ1-1; D call uncertain. Trimming stripped 6 bases from V and 1 base from J, with 3 bases between. The germline V gene has CDR1 SQVTM and CDR2 ANQGSEA. There are 10 residues in the CDR3. Written as DNA, the CDR3 is TGCAGCGTCCGGAACACTGAAGCTTTCTTT. Protein: CSVRNTEAFF.

The gene calls are TRBV5-1 and TRBJ1-2; 7 bases map to TRBD1. This CDR3 is 14 amino acids long. Per germline, CDR1 SGHRS and CDR2 YFSETQ. V shed 5 bases, J shed 2 bases, and the junction held 6 bases outside the gene matches. CDR3 coding DNA: TGCGCCAGCAGATCCCAGACAGGGAACTATGGCTACACCTTC. Amino acid sequence: CASRSQTGNYGYTF.

The rearrangement links TRBV5-4 to TRBJ2-7, with D uncertain. Germline V lookup: CDR1 SGHNT, CDR2 YYREEE (reference sequence). Deletions cut 4 bases from V and 2 bases from J, with 16 bases between. This CDR3 contains 15 residues. In DNA, the CDR3 is TGTGCCAGCAGCGGCGTGGGGAAGAATCCCTACGAGCAGTACTTC. Amino acid sequence: CASSGVGKNPYEQYF.

This clone was seen a handful of times. The chain recombines TRBV7-9 with TRBJ1-2; D gene uncertain. Germline values: CDR1 SEHNR, CDR2 FQNEAQ (reference sequence). Trimming took off 1 base at V and 7 bases at J, with 16 bases between the two ends. The CDR3 runs to 15 residues. Here the CDR3 DNA reads TGTGCCAGCAGCTTAGAACCAGGAAGGCGTTTTGGCTACACCTTC. Amino acid sequence: CASSLEPGRRFGYTF.

The rearrangement links TRBV4-3 to TRBJ2-1, with 8 bases identical to TRBD1. CDR3 length: 15 amino acids. Per germline, CDR1 LGHNA and CDR2 YSLEER. The V and J ends lost 3 bases and 6 bases, in that order; junction bases with no gene match: 7. The CDR3 DNA reads TGCGCCAGCAGCCATGCCCGGGACAGGTTCAATGAGCAGTTCTTC. Its protein product is CASSHARDRFNEQFF.

The V call is TRBV5-6, the J call TRBJ1-2; no definite D call. The CDR3 spans 11 residues. Between the trimmed V and J ends, which lost 1 base and 2 bases, there was a span of 0 bases. Germline V gene lookup returns CDR1 SGHDT and CDR2 YYEEEE. The CDR3 loop is CASSLNYGYTF. DNA for the CDR3: TGTGCCAGCAGCTTGAACTATGGCTACACCTTC.

This chain uses TRBV18 with TRBJ1-6; 8 bases are a match to TRBD1. The J segment lost 10 bases and the V segment lost 3 bases, leaving 11 bases of the junction unmatched. Germline V CDR1 and CDR2: KGHSH, LQKENI. The CDR3 is 16 residues long. The CDR3: CASSPALDRVLSPLHF. The CDR3 DNA reads TGTGCCAGCTCACCGGCTTTGGACAGGGTTCTCTCACCCCTCCACTTT.

The chain employs TRBV5-4 and TRBJ2-2; no clear D. The CDR3 covers 16 residues. V was clipped by 1 base and J by 5 bases, with 15 bases between them. Germline values: CDR1 SGHNT, CDR2 YYREEE (reference sequence). CDR3 nucleotides: TGTGCCAGCAGCTTGAGGGCGGCAGTGGGGACCGGGGAGCTGTTTTTT. Protein sequence: CASSLRAAVGTGELFF.

This clone was detected once. The chain carries TRBV11-3 and TRBJ2-3; 8 positions match TRBD2. Germline CDR1 is SGHNT and CDR2 is YENEEA. V was pared by 4 bases and J by 3 bases, with 3 bases of the junction left unmatched. The CDR3 has 14 amino acids. The CDR3 region is CASSSGGGTDTQYF. The CDR3 coding sequence is TGTGCCAGCAGCTCCGGGGGGGGTACAGATACGCAGTATTTT.

V usage is TRBV6-4 and J usage is TRBJ2-3, with 13 bases that match TRBD2. Trimming at V came to 2 bases and at J to 5 bases, leaving 7 bases not matched to a gene. The CDR3 consists of 17 residues. CDR1 is MRHNA, CDR2 SNTAGT, per germline. In nucleotides, the CDR3 is TGTGCCAGCAGTGACAAACCGGGACTAGCGGGGTTAGATACGCAGTATTTT. Encoded protein: CASSDKPGLAGLDTQYF.

V usage is TRBV7-6 and J usage is TRBJ2-5; TRBD1 matches 7 bases. The trim removed 5 bases at V and 5 bases at J, leaving 11 bases unmatched. CDR1 and CDR2 from the germline V gene are SGHVS and FNYEAQ. The CDR3 is 15 residues long. CDR3 bases: TGTGCCAGCAGCCCCGGACAGGTCCATGGTGAGACCCAGTACTTC. Amino acid sequence: CASSPGQVHGETQYF.

This clone appeared a few times. This chain joins TRBV6-5 and TRBJ2-7; D is perhaps TRBD1 (5 bases). Germline CDR1 and CDR2: MNHEY and SVGAGI. The CDR3 spans 15 residues. The V end was cut by 0 bases, the J end by 7 bases, with 16 bases between. CDR3 residues: CASSYSVQGGWEQYF. CDR3 coding DNA: TGTGCCAGCAGTTACTCGGTCCAGGGCGGTTGGGAGCAGTACTTC.

The chain couples TRBV5-1 to TRBJ2-3, with TRBD1 matching 10 bases. This CDR3 comprises 16 residues. Germline V CDR1 and CDR2: SGHRS, YFSETQ. Unmatched junction bases numbered 11, after V lost 4 bases and J lost 6 bases. For the CDR3, the DNA is TGCGCCAGCAGCACCCAGACAGGGGGCCTTCGGGATACGCAGTATTTT. It codes for CASSTQTGGLRDTQYF.

The chain recombines TRBV5-6 with TRBJ1-1, with D unclear. V was trimmed by 4 bases and J by 2 bases, leaving 9 bases between them. Per germline, CDR1 SGHDT and CDR2 YYEEEE. The CDR3 has 13 amino acids. CDR3: CASSPPGNTEAFF. CDR3 nucleotides: TGTGCCAGCAGCCCCCCGGGCAACACTGAAGCTTTCTTT.

This chain connects TRBV11-3 to TRBJ2-3; no reliable D call. Germline loops: CDR1 SGHNT, CDR2 YENEEA. Trimming removed 2 bases at V and 1 base at J, with 4 bases between. The CDR3 length is 13 residues. CDR3 loop: CASSLYGTDTQYF. DNA of the CDR3: TGTGCCAGCAGCTTATACGGCACAGATACGCAGTATTTT.

V usage is TRBV5-1 and J usage is TRBJ2-1; D call uncertain. In germline, CDR1 is SGHRS, CDR2 YFSETQ. With 2 bases removed from V and 7 bases from J, the gap between germline ends came to 10 bases. The CDR3 runs to 13 residues. DNA of the CDR3: TGCGCCAGCAGCTTTGCGGATTGGAATGAGCAGTTCTTC. It yields the protein CASSFADWNEQFF. Based on the CDR3 plus reference TRBV5-1 and TRBJ2-1, the full variable domain is KAGVTQTPRYLIKTRGQQVTLSCSPISGHRSVSWYQQTPGQGLQFLFEYFSETQRNKGNFPGRFSGRQFSNSRSEMNVSTLELGDSALYLCASSFADWNEQFFGPGTRLTVL.